This T cell receptor (beta chain) was documented in a study of blood T cell repertoires in COVID-19. In the original analysis: Amplification from reference gene primers served as the basis for estimated nucleated cell counts. The table came from immunoSEQ multiplex PCR; TCRdb's copy has only in-frame clones and leaves some out. V, J and clone size derive from that table, while D and trimming were established from the DNA sequence. Here the sample spans 200,000 to 250,000 clones, 75% to 85% being singletons. This CDR3 has 11 amino acids. Trimming pared 6 bases from V and 10 bases from J, leaving 12 bases between.

Sequenced input: peripheral blood. The V gene is TRBV12-3 or TRBV12-4, the J gene TRBJ1-2; possibly TRBD1 for D (5 bases). The clonotype originates from a woman aged 25 to 39 with COVID-19, enrolled during active disease. CDR3 loop: CASRVTGPYTF. The CDR3 region has the DNA TGTGCCAGCAGGGTTACAGGTCCCTACACCTTC.